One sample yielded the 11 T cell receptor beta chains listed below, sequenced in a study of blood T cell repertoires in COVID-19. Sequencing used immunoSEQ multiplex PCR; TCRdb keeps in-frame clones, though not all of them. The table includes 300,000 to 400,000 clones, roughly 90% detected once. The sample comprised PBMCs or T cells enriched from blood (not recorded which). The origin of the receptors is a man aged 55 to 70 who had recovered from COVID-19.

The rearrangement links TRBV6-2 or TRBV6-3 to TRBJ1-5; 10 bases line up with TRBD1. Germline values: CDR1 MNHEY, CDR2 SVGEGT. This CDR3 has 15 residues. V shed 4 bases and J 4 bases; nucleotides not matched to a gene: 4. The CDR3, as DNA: TGTGCCAGCAGTTGGGGGACAGGGGTGAATCAGCCCCAGCATTTT. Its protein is CASSWGTGVNQPQHF.

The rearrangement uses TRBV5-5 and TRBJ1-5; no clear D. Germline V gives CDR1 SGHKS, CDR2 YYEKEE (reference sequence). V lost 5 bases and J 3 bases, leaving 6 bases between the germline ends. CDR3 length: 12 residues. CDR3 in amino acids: CASSHYNQPQHF. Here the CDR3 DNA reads TGTGCCAGCAGTCACTACAATCAGCCCCAGCATTTT.

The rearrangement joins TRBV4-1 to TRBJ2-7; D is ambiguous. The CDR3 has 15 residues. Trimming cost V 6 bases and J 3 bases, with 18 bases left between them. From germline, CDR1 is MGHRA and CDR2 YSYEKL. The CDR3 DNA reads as TGCGCCAGCAGTCACGACATGACACGGATCTACGAGCAGTACTTC. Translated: CASSHDMTRIYEQYF.

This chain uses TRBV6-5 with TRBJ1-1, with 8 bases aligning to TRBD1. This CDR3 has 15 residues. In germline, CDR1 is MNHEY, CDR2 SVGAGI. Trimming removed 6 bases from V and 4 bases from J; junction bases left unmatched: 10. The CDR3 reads CASRGPQGVATEAFF. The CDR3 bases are TGTGCCAGCAGGGGACCACAGGGGGTGGCCACTGAAGCTTTCTTT.

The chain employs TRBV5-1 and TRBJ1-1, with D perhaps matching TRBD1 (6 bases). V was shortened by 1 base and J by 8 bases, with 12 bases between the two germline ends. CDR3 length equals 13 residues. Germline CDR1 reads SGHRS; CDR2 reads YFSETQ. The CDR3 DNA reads TGCGCCAGCAGCTTGAACCCCAGGGGAGAAGCTTTCTTT. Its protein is CASSLNPRGEAFF.

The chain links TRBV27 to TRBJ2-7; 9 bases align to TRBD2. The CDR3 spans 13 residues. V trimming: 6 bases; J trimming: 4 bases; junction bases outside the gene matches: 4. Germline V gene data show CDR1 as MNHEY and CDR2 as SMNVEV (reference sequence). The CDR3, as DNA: TGTGCCAGCAGCCCCGGACTAGCGTACGAGCAGTACTTC. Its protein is CASSPGLAYEQYF.

CDR3 sequence (DNA): TGTGCCAGCAGTGAAGCACAGGGGGGTACTAATGAAAAACTGTTTTTT. Translation gives CASSEAQGGTNEKLFF. The V call is TRBV6-1, the J call TRBJ1-4; 8 nucleotides match TRBD1. Germline CDR1 reads MNHNS; CDR2 reads SASEGT. Trimming removed 0 bases from V and 2 bases from J; junction bases left unmatched: 2. CDR3 length: 16 amino acids.

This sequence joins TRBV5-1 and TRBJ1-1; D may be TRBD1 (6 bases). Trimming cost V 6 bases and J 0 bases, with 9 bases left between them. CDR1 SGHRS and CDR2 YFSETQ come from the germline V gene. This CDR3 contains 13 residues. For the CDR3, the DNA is TGCGCCAGCACAACAGGGTTGAACACTGAAGCTTTCTTT. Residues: CASTTGLNTEAFF.

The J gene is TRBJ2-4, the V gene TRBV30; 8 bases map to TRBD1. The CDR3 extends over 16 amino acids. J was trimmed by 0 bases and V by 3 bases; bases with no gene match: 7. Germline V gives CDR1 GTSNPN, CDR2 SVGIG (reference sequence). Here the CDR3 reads CAWSRGLLLAKNIQYF. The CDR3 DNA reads TGTGCCTGGAGCAGGGGGCTTCTGCTAGCCAAAAACATTCAGTACTTC.

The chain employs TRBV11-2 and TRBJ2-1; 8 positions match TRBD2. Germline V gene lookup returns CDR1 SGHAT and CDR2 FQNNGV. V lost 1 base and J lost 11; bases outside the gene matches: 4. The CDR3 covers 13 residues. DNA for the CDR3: TGTGCCAGCAGCTTAGCCCGGGAGGGTAAGCAGTTCTTC. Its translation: CASSLAREGKQFF.

The CDR3: CAIRLGPGFGNTIYF. CDR3 in DNA: TGTGCCATCCGCCTCGGACCGGGATTTGGAAACACCATATATTTT. This chain joins TRBV10-3 and TRBJ1-3; D is uncertain. Between the trimmed V and J ends, which lost 8 bases and 3 bases, there was a span of 17 bases. Germline V gene lookup returns CDR1 ENHRY and CDR2 SYGVKD. The CDR3 is made up of 15 amino acids.